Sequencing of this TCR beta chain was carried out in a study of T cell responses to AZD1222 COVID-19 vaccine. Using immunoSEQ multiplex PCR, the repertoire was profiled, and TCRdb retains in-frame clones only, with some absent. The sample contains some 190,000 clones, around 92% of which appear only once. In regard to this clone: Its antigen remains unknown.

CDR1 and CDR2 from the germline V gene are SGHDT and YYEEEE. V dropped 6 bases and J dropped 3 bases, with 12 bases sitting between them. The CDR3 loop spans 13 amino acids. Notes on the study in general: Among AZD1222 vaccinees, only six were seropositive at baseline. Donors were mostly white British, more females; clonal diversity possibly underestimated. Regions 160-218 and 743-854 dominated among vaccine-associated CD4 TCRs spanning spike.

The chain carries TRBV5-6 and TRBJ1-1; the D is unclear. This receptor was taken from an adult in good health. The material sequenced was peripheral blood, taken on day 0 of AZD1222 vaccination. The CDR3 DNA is TGTGCCAGCACCGGGCAGTCGGACACTGAAGCTTTCTTT. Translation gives CASTGQSDTEAFF.